This TCR beta chain was recorded in a study of cytomegalovirus exposure and HLA in healthy donors. The overall study: Inside one of the first data releases sat around 86 million unique TCRs taken from HLA-typed donors.

At sampling all donors were nominally healthy, likely with unrecorded immune exposures. PCR amplification relied on 60 Vbeta primers (plus 13 Jbeta primers). Sequencing used immunoSEQ multiplex PCR; TCRdb keeps in-frame clones, though not all of them. The repertoire consists of approximately 190,000 clones, with about 85% occurring once and the leading ten covering around 4%. Details on this clone: What it recognizes is unknown.

Points from the study as a whole: A classifier reportedly called cytomegalovirus status with high sensitivity and specificity. A missense DCLRE1C variant was associated with V- and J-gene trimming of TCR beta chains in a later analysis, and an independent cohort replicated the association.

This TCR was recovered from a man aged 50 to 60 in good health and CMV-seronegative. The sample comprised PBMCs.

CDR3 bases: TGTGCCAGCAGGCCCCTAGCGGGGGGCCAGGATACGCAGTATTTT. It is translated as CASRPLAGGQDTQYF. The chain has TRBV6-1 and TRBJ2-3; 11 positions agree with TRBD2. With 6 bases clipped from V and 6 bases from J, the junction kept 8 bases outside the gene matches. Per germline, CDR1 MNHNS and CDR2 SASEGT. This CDR3 has 15 amino acids.